The 23 T cell receptor beta chains listed next were all sequenced from one sample in a study of cytomegalovirus exposure and HLA in healthy donors. The PCR used 60 Vbeta and 13 Jbeta primers. Produced via immunoSEQ multiplex PCR; TCRdb's table is partial and in-frame only. The data contain 100,000 to 150,000 clones, around three quarters of them singletons. The material sequenced was PBMCs. All receptors come from a middle-aged man in good health and CMV-seronegative.

This rearrangement joins TRBV30 to TRBJ1-3; 7 positions agree with TRBD1. The CDR3 is 13 residues long. Germline V gene lookup returns CDR1 GTSNPN and CDR2 SVGIG (reference sequence). J was trimmed by 4 bases and V by 4 bases; bases with no gene match: 4. The CDR3 DNA reads as TGTGCCTGGACCTCGACAGGGGGAAACACCATATATTTT. Translated, it gives CAWTSTGGNTIYF.

The chain uses TRBV6-1 and TRBJ1-1; 10 bases align to TRBD1. The CDR3 totals 15 residues. The V gene's germline CDR1 is MNHNS and CDR2 SASEGT. V lost 6 bases to trimming and J lost 7 bases; unmatched junction nucleotides: 11. This CDR3 is CASRNTRTGGSEAFF. CDR3 in DNA: TGTGCCAGCAGGAACACAAGGACAGGGGGGAGTGAAGCTTTCTTT.

The chain's CDR3 is CASSELDRMNTDTQYF. CDR3 DNA sequence: TGCGCCAGCAGTGAGCTGGACAGGATGAACACAGATACGCAGTATTTT. This chain joins TRBV10-1 and TRBJ2-3; 7 bases line up with TRBD1. CDR1 and CDR2 (germline): WNHNN, SYGVQD (reference sequence). The CDR3 has 16 amino acids. V dropped 2 bases and J dropped 2; count of bases not matched to a gene: 7.

This clone was found a few times. J is TRBJ1-4 and V is TRBV9; TRBD1 aligns across 7 bases. Germline CDR1 reads SGDLS; CDR2 reads YYNGEE. The CDR3 totals 13 residues. After removal of 7 bases from V and 5 bases from J, the junction contained 5 bases not matched to a gene. CDR3 sequence: CASQGEPNEKLFF. CDR3 bases: TGTGCCAGCCAGGGGGAACCCAATGAAAAACTGTTTTTT.

The chain employs TRBV14 and TRBJ1-2; no reliable D call. The CDR3 spans 16 residues. The ends were cut back, 2 bases at V and 5 bases at J, with 18 bases in the middle. CDR1 is SGHDN and CDR2 is FVKESK in the germline V gene. Here the CDR3 reads CASSQTGGRPTYGYTF. CDR3 coding DNA: TGTGCCAGCAGCCAAACGGGTGGTCGGCCTACGTATGGCTACACCTTC.

The V call is TRBV7-9, the J call TRBJ2-7, with D maybe TRBD1 (6 bases). This CDR3 is built from 16 residues. The ends were cut back, 7 bases at V and 0 bases at J, with 19 bases in the middle. The V gene's germline CDR1 is SEHNR and CDR2 FQNEAQ (reference sequence). CDR3 nucleotides: TGTGCCAGCACCCCGAGAGGACAGCTGACCTCCTACGAGCAGTACTTC. This sequence encodes CASTPRGQLTSYEQYF.

The V and J genes are TRBV6-1 and TRBJ1-1; no clear D gene. The CDR3 is 14 residues long. The germline V gene encodes CDR1 MNHNS and CDR2 SASEGT. V was shortened by 5 bases and J by 3 bases, with 13 bases between the two germline ends. The CDR3 is CASSSPIEDTEAFF. The CDR3 DNA reads TGTGCCAGCAGTTCCCCAATCGAGGACACTGAAGCTTTCTTT.

The chain carries TRBV4-3 and TRBJ1-1; 10 positions match TRBD1. This CDR3 is 14 amino acids long. The ends lost 3 bases at V and 4 bases at J; junction bases unmatched: 2. Looked up from germline, CDR1 is LGHNA and CDR2 is YSLEER. CDR3 sequence: CASSQGQGTTEAFF. In DNA form, the CDR3 reads TGCGCCAGCAGCCAGGGACAGGGGACCACTGAAGCTTTCTTT.

The chain recombines TRBV6-6 with TRBJ1-2, with 8 bases lining up with TRBD1. The CDR3 spans 14 residues. The V and J ends lost 10 bases and 6 bases, in that order; junction bases with no gene match: 13. Germline V lookup: CDR1 MNHNY, CDR2 SVGAGI (reference sequence). The CDR3 reads CATTLQGVYDGYTF. In nucleotides, the CDR3 is TGTGCCACCACCCTACAGGGGGTTTATGATGGCTACACCTTC.

This sequence joins TRBV29-1 and TRBJ1-2; no reliable D call. Germline V gene lookup returns CDR1 SQVTM and CDR2 ANQGSEA. V lost 3 bases and J lost 13, with 15 bases in between. The CDR3 sequence is 11 residues long. The CDR3 region is CSVDRLLEVTF. Here the CDR3 DNA reads TGCAGCGTTGATCGACTCCTAGAGGTCACCTTC.

The V gene is TRBV18, the J gene TRBJ1-4; D is uncertain. Trimming pared 3 bases from V and 5 bases from J, leaving 4 bases between. Germline values: CDR1 KGHSH, CDR2 LQKENI. The CDR3 consists of 12 residues. This chain's CDR3 is CASSPRNEKLFF. CDR3 sequence (DNA): TGTGCCAGCTCACCCAGAAATGAAAAACTGTTTTTT.

This sequence joins TRBV21-1 and TRBJ2-5; TRBD1, the table's D call, was not compared with the DNA. TRBV21-1 is a listed pseudogene. The CDR3 length is 16 residues. In DNA, the CDR3 is TGTGCCAGCAGCACCTGTGACAGGTCCTTACGAGGGACCCAGTACTTC. It is translated as CASSTCDRSLRGTQYF.

This chain connects TRBV6-6 to TRBJ2-5, with D unclear. V lost 6 bases and J lost 1, with 9 bases in between. The CDR3 covers 13 residues. Germline loops: CDR1 MNHNY, CDR2 SVGAGI (reference sequence). For the CDR3, the DNA is TGTGCCAGCAGACTACGAATCCAAGAGACCCAGTACTTC. It yields the protein CASRLRIQETQYF.

This clone occurred once. V and J are TRBV5-4 and TRBJ2-1; 8 bases are shared with TRBD1. CDR3 length: 15 residues. Germline lookup yields CDR1 SGHNT and CDR2 YYREEE (reference sequence). V dropped 4 bases and J dropped 2; count of bases not matched to a gene: 5. This CDR3 is CASSVPGQAYNEQFF. The CDR3 coding sequence is TGTGCCAGCAGCGTCCCGGGACAGGCCTACAATGAGCAGTTCTTC.

This CDR3 reads CASSTTGGRGADTQYF. CDR3 sequence (DNA): TGTGCCAGCAGCACAACAGGGGGCAGGGGAGCGGATACGCAGTATTTT. V and J are TRBV9 and TRBJ2-3; TRBD1 matches 9 bases. This CDR3 is 16 amino acids long. The V gene's germline CDR1 is SGDLS and CDR2 YYNGEE. V lost 4 bases and J lost 6; bases outside the gene matches: 12.

V is TRBV28 and J is TRBJ1-5, with TRBD1 matching over 8 bases. Unmatched junction bases numbered 9, after V lost 5 bases and J lost 6 bases. CDR1 and CDR2 (germline): MDHEN, SYDVKM. CDR3 length equals 15 residues. CDR3 sequence: CASSRQTGASQPQHF. CDR3 bases: TGTGCCAGCAGTCGTCAGACAGGGGCCAGTCAGCCCCAGCATTTT.

This clone was observed a handful of times. V is TRBV14 and J is TRBJ2-7, with D unresolved. Germline CDR1 SGHDN, CDR2 FVKESK. V dropped 0 bases and J dropped 0 bases, with 12 bases sitting between them. The CDR3 consists of 16 residues. In DNA form, the CDR3 reads TGTGCCAGCAGCCAAGAGCCGACTTTAAGCTCCTACGAGCAGTACTTC. Protein sequence: CASSQEPTLSSYEQYF.

This chain connects TRBV19 to TRBJ2-7; 7 bases are shared with TRBD1. J gave up 2 bases and V 1 base, and 14 bases lay outside the gene matches. The CDR3 loop spans 18 amino acids. CDR1 and CDR2 (germline): LNHDA, SQIVND (reference sequence). The CDR3, as DNA: TGTGCCAGTAGTATAGGATCCCCCCGACAGGGTGGGACCTACGAGCAGTACTTC. It is translated as CASSIGSPRQGGTYEQYF.

The CDR3 sequence is CASSLSTSVSGELFF. CDR3 DNA sequence: TGCGCCAGCAGCTTGTCAACTAGCGTGTCCGGGGAGCTGTTTTTT. V usage is TRBV5-1 and J usage is TRBJ2-2, with 7 bases matching TRBD2. In germline, CDR1 is SGHRS, CDR2 YFSETQ. V gave up 1 base and J gave up 6 bases; unmatched junction bases: 6. The CDR3 is made up of 15 amino acids.

This clone was observed a few times. The V call is TRBV29-1, the J call TRBJ1-4; possibly TRBD1 for D (6 bases). Germline CDR1 SQVTM, CDR2 ANQGSEA. This CDR3 region has 13 residues. Trimming removed 6 bases from V and 3 bases from J, with 11 bases in between. CDR3: CSVPGHSNEKLFF. The CDR3 bases are TGCAGCGTCCCGGGACACTCTAATGAAAAACTGTTTTTT.

This rearrangement joins TRBV4-3 to TRBJ2-1; 9 bases match TRBD2. The germline gives CDR1 LGHNA, CDR2 YSLEER. Trimming at V came to 1 base and at J to 7 bases, leaving 5 bases not matched to a gene. CDR3 length: 15 residues. The CDR3 DNA follows: TGCGCCAGCAGCCAAGGCGGGGGGGCGTCGAATGAGCAGTTCTTC. This encodes CASSQGGGASNEQFF.

The chain joins TRBV5-4 to TRBJ2-1; 8 bases line up with TRBD2. V lost 0 bases and J lost 5; bases outside the gene matches: 7. From germline, CDR1 is SGHNT and CDR2 YYREEE (reference sequence). The CDR3 consists of 16 residues. Here the CDR3 DNA reads TGTGCCAGCAGCTTGGTTGGCGGGGGGAAGAACAATGAGCAGTTCTTC. Protein sequence: CASSLVGGGKNNEQFF.

This rearrangement joins TRBV7-2 to TRBJ2-3; 8 positions agree with TRBD1. The CDR3 totals 16 residues. Germline assignment: CDR1 SGHTA and CDR2 FQGNSA. The ends lost 4 bases at V and 3 bases at J; junction bases unmatched: 9. This chain's CDR3 is CASSSTGQASTDTQYF. CDR3 coding DNA: TGTGCCAGCAGCTCAACGGGACAGGCGTCAACAGATACGCAGTATTTT.